The present T cell receptor beta chain was sequenced within a study of shared clonotypes between healthy human individuals. Findings and caveats of the study: Only blood underwent sampling, and tissue repertoires likely differ. The small donor group covered limited genetic and exposure diversity.

In regard to this clone: As yet, its antigen is unknown.

The deep-level immunoSEQ assay was used. The data were produced by immunoSEQ multiplex PCR, yet TCRdb's version contains in-frame clones alone and is incomplete. The data contain roughly 2.6 million clones, around 94% of them seen just once; the ten biggest clones take up around 0.15%. This CDR3 region has 17 residues. Germline values: CDR1 SGHAT, CDR2 FQNNGV. The V gene lost 8 bases and the J gene lost 0 bases, with 22 bases spanning the gap. This chain connects TRBV11-2 to TRBJ1-1; D uncertain. This receptor was identified in a man aged 18 to 30 in good health. The sequencing sample was made of naive CD4+ T cells sorted from blood. Subset described: CD45RA+ positively selected. The CDR3 bases are TGTGCCAGCGCCAGCCGCCGGCCGGGAAGTCTGAACACTGAAGCTTTCTTT. Translation: CASASRRPGSLNTEAFF.